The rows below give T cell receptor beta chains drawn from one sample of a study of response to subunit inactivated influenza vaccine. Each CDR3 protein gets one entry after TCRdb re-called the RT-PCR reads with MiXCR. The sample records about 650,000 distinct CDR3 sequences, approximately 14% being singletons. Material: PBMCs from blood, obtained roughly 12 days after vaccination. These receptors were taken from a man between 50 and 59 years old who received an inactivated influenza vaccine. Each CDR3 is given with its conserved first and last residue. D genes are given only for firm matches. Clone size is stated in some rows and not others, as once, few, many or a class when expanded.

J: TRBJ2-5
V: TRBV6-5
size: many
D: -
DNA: TGTGCCAGCAGTTACAGGGTTGGGCAAGAGACCCAGTACTTC
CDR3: CASSYRVGQETQYF

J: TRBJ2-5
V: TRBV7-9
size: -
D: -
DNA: TGTGCCAGCAGCTTAATAGCGGACCAAGAGACCCAGTACTTC
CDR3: CASSLIADQETQYF

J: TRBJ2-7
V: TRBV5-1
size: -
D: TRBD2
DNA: TGCGCCAGCAGCTTGGCGGCGGGAGGTCTGAACGAGCAGTACTTC
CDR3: CASSLAAGGLNEQYF

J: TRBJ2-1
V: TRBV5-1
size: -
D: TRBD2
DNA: TGCGCCAGCAGCTTGGGTAGCGGGAGGTACTACAATGAGCAGTTCTTC
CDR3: CASSLGSGRYYNEQFF

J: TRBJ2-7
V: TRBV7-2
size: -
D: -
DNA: TGTGCCAGCAGCATGGCTAGAAACGGCTACGAGCAGTACTTC
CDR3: CASSMARNGYEQYF

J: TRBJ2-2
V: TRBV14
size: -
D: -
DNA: TGTGCCAGCAGCCAAGCAGGGTTGAACACCGGGGAGCTGTTTTTT
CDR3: CASSQAGLNTGELFF

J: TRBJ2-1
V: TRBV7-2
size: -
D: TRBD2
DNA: TGTGCCAGCAGCTTAGCGAACGGACTAGCCCACAATGAGCAGTTCTTC
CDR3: CASSLANGLAHNEQFF

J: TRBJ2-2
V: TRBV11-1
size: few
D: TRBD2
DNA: TGTGCCAGCAGCTTATTGCAGACCTCTAGCGGGAGGACGGACACCGGGGAGCTGTTTTTT
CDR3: CASSLLQTSSGRTDTGELFF

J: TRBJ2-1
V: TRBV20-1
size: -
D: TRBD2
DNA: TGCAGTGTACTAGCGGGAATCAATGAGCAGTTCTTC
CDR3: CSVLAGINEQFF

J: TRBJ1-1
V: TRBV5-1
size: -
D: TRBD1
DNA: TGCGCCAGCAGCTCAGGGGGCGGGGTGGCCACTGAAGCTTTCTTT
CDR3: CASSSGGGVATEAFF

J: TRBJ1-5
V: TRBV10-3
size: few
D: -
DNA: TGTGCCATCAGTGACGGGGTTCAGCCCCAGCATTTT
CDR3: CAISDGVQPQHF

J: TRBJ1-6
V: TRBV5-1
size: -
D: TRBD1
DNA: TGCGCCAGCAGCTTGCGAGGACAGGGCTATAATTCACCCCTCCACTTT
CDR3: CASSLRGQGYNSPLHF

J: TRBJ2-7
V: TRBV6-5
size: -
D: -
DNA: TGTGCCAGCAGTGACTCGGGGGAGCAGTACTTC
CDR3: CASSDSGEQYF

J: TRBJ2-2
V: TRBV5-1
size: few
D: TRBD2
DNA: TGCGCCAGCAGCGCAACTAGCGGGGCCTTCACCGGGGAGCTGTTTTTT
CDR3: CASSATSGAFTGELFF

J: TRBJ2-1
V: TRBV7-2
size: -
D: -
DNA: TGTGCCAGCACCACGACCGGCCACAATGAGCAGTTCTTC
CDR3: CASTTTGHNEQFF

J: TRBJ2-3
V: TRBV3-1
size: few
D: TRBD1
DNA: TGTGCCAGCAGCCCCGGACAGGGGGCGGAAGATACGCAGTATTTT
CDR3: CASSPGQGAEDTQYF

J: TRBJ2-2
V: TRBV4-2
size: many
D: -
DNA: TGTGCCAGCAGCCAAGGGGGGGCCCTCACCGGGGAGCTGTTTTTT
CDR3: CASSQGGALTGELFF

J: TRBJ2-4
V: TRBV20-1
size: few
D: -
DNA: TGCAGTGCTAGAGCCCGGGACCACTTGACCAACATTCAGTACTTC
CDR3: CSARARDHLTNIQYF

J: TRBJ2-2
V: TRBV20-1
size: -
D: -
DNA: TGCAGTACTACCGAGGGGAGGGGGAGGACCGGGGAGCTGTTTTTT
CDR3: CSTTEGRGRTGELFF

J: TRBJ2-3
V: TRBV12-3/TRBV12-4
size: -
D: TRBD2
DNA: TGTGCCAGCAGCCGTAGCGGGGGGGCTGATACGCAGTATTTT
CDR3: CASSRSGGADTQYF

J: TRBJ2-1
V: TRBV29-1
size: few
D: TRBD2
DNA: TGCAGCGTTTCTGGACTAGCGGGAGAGTGGGGTTACAATGAGCAGTTCTTC
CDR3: CSVSGLAGEWGYNEQFF

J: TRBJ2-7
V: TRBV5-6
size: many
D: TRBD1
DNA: TGTGCCAGCAGCCCTTTGGGACAGCCTGACGAGCAGTACTTC
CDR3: CASSPLGQPDEQYF

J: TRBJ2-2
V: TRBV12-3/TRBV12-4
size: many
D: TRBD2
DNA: TGTGCCAGCTCACCCGGACTAGCGGGGACCGGGGAGCTGTTTTTT
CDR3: CASSPGLAGTGELFF

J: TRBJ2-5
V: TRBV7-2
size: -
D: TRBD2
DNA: TGTGCCAGCAGCTCTCTGGGACTAGCGGGGCCCCAAGAGACCCAGTACTTC
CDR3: CASSSLGLAGPQETQYF

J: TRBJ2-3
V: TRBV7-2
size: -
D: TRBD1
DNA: TGTGCCAGCAGCTTATTCGGGACAGGGCTTAAAGATACGCAGTATTTT
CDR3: CASSLFGTGLKDTQYF

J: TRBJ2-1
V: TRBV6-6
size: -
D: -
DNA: TGTGCCAGCCGGCGCGGCAGCAATGAGCAGTTCTTC
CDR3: CASRRGSNEQFF

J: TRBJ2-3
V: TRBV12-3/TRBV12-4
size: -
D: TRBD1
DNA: TGTGCCAGCAGTTCCCGGCCCGGGACAGGGCTGGATACGCAGTATTTT
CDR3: CASSSRPGTGLDTQYF

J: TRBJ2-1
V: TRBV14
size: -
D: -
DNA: TGTGCCAGCAGCCAAGGGGGGACGACTGAGCAGTTCTTC
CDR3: CASSQGGTTEQFF

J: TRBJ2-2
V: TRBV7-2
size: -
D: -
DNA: TGTGCCAGCAGACTTACTGGGGGTACGAACACCGGGGAGCTGTTTTTT
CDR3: CASRLTGGTNTGELFF

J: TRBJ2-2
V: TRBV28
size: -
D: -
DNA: TGTGCCAGCAGCAAACTGGACACCGGGGAGCTGTTTTTT
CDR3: CASSKLDTGELFF

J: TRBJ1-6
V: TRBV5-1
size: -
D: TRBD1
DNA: TGCGCCAGCAGCTTAAACAGGGGGCTCGATTCACCCCTCCACTTT
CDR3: CASSLNRGLDSPLHF

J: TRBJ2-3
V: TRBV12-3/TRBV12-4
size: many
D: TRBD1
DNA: TGTGCCAGCAGTTCAACCGGGACAGAGACCTCTGGCACAGATACGCAGTATTTT
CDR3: CASSSTGTETSGTDTQYF

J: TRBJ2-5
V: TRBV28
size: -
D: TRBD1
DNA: TGTGCCAGCAGTTGGGGGGACAGGAGGTACCAAGAGACCCAGTACTTC
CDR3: CASSWGDRRYQETQYF

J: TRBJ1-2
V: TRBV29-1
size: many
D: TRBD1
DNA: TGCAGCGTTGAAGACCGAGGGGGCGGATGGGGCTACACCTTC
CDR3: CSVEDRGGGWGYTF

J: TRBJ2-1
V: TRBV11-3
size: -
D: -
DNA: TGTGCCAGCAGCTTAGGGGGGGCTGATGACAATGAGCAGTTCTTC
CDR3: CASSLGGADDNEQFF

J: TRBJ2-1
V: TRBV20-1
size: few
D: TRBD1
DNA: TGCAGTGCTAAGGACAGGGGGAGTGATGAGCAGTTCTTC
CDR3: CSAKDRGSDEQFF

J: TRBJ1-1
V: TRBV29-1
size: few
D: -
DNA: TGCAGCGTTGTCGGTCAGATGAACACTGAAGCTTTCTTT
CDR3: CSVVGQMNTEAFF

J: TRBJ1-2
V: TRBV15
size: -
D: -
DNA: TGTGCCACCAGCAGAGATCCCAGGGGTAACTATGGCTACACCTTC
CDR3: CATSRDPRGNYGYTF

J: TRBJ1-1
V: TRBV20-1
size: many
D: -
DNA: TGCAGTGCTAGACTTATACCCTTGAACACTGAAGCTTTCTTT
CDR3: CSARLIPLNTEAFF

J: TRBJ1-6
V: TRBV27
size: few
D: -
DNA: TGTGCCAGCAGTTTAGATTGGGCGAGCTCCTATAATTCACCCCTCCACTTT
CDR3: CASSLDWASSYNSPLHF

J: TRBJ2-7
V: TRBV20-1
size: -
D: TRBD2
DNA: TGCAGTGCTACGGGACTAGCGGGAGGGCCTTTGTGGGAGCAGTACTTC
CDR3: CSATGLAGGPLWEQYF

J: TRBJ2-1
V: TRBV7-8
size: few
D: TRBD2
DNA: TGTGCCAGCAGCCTGCTACCGTCTAGCGGGAGCTCCTACAATGAGCAGTTCTTC
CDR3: CASSLLPSSGSSYNEQFF

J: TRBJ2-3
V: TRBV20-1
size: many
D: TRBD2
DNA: TGCAGTACGGAGAGGACTAGCGGCCGAGATACGCAGTATTTT
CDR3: CSTERTSGRDTQYF

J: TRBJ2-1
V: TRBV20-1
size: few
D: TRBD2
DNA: TGCAGTGCTAGTTCGACTAGCGGGACTAGCTCCTACAATGAGCAGTTCTTC
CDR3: CSASSTSGTSSYNEQFF

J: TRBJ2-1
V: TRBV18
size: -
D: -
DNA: TGTGCCAGCTCATCCGACAGTTATGAGCAGTTCTTC
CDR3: CASSSDSYEQFF

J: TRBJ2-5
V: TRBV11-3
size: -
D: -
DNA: TGTGCCAGCAGCCTCCGACCCTCGGAGACCCAGTACTTC
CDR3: CASSLRPSETQYF

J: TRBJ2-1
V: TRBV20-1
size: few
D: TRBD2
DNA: TGCAGTGCTAGAGGGACTAGCGGGGGAGGTTATTTTGGTGAGCAGTTCTTC
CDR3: CSARGTSGGGYFGEQFF

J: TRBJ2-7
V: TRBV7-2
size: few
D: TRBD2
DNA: TGTGCCAGCAGCCCGGGACTAGCGGGGTTCGAGCAGTACTTC
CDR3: CASSPGLAGFEQYF

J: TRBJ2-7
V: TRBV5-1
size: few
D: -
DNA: TGCGCCAGCAGCTTGCAGAGGGCCAAGAACTACGAGCAGTACTTC
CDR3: CASSLQRAKNYEQYF